The T cell receptor (beta chain) under discussion was sequenced for a study of T-cell memory formation after mild COVID-19. TCRdb analysed the 5' RACE reads with MiXCR anew, one entry per CDR3 protein. This table has 200,000 to 250,000 distinct CDR3 sequences, 7.5% to 10% appearing once. Points from the study as a whole: The study found balanced CD4/CD8 in clones contracting day 15 to 85 and a CD4+ lean in later expanders. Chiefly within CM and EM were the contracting CD4+ clones; CD8+ ones were within EMRA.

Notes on this clonotype: What it binds is unknown.

With 4 bases clipped from V and 7 bases from J, the junction kept 2 bases outside the gene matches. Germline-derived CDR1 and CDR2 are MNHEY and SVGAGI. The CDR3 covers 13 residues. This clonotype was obtained from a man aged 18 to 29 who had mild COVID-19 (a few samples of this study predate the infection). Cell type and time point are not known. The specimen sequenced was PBMCs or a T cell subset sorted from them (not recorded which). The chain is built from TRBV6-5 and TRBJ2-5; 11 bases are a match to TRBD1. CDR3 sequence: CASSSGTGGTQYF. The CDR3 region has the DNA TGTGCCAGCAGTTCTGGGACAGGGGGGACCCAGTACTTC.